The text below deals with one TCR beta chain. This clonotype was seen repeatedly, ten times or more. What antigen it recognizes has not been identified. One end of the junction is discordant with germline, which a read error may explain. The sample was run on an Illumina HiSeq 2000. Multiplex PCR amplification was used to build the TCR beta chain libraries. The amplified TCR beta chain products were analyzed by high-throughput sequencing. TCRdb trimmed the raw reads at Q25, called clones with MiXCR and kept productive beta chains. Records with the same CDR3 protein are collapsed into one entry carrying the most frequent genes and DNA. The sample has roughly 130,000 distinct CDR3 sequences on record, just under 20% of them singletons. The top ten clones comprise approximately 3.5% of the sample. This record belongs to a study of breast tumors, draining lymph nodes, adjacent tissues (dated by TCRdb to 2016 to 2017). For context, the study as a whole: In breast cancer patients, the study compared the TCR beta repertoires of tumor, adjacent nontumor tissue and axillary lymph nodes. In human breast cancer, the study set out to evaluate how tumor, surrounding tissue and draining lymph node repertoires relate to one another and whether T cells may move between these sites. Here is what the overall study found, with its caveats: The conclusion that tumor T cells originate in lymph nodes was framed as consistent with a hypothesis rather than directly demonstrated. T-cell repertoire diversity in tumors was found to be lower than in lymph nodes but higher than in nontumor tissue, and preferential V and J gene usage was observed. Tumor and nontumor tissue repertoires were found to be significantly more similar in luminal-like than in basal-like breast cancer. The data were considered consistent with most tumor T cells being derived from the lymph node and subsequently expanding within tumor tissue.

From the cysteine through the phenylalanine, the CDR3 covers 16 amino acids. The entry retains the CDR3 DNA only, 48 bases that are in frame from base 1. From the germline V gene (reference sequence), CDR1 is SSHAT and CDR2 is FNYEAQ. The axillary draining lymph nodes of breast cancer patients were the source of the lymph node samples. The chain is encoded by TRBV7-7 joined to TRBJ1-3; perhaps TRBD1 is the D gene, with 5 bases matching. The sequence was collected from a female donor with breast cancer. Some clones in this sample may be carry-over from other donors' samples. Material: axillary lymph node tissue. DNA sequence: TGTGCTAGCAGCCCGCCCAGGGTAGAGAGAGGAAACACCATATATTTT. The encoded protein is CASSPPRVERGNTIYF.